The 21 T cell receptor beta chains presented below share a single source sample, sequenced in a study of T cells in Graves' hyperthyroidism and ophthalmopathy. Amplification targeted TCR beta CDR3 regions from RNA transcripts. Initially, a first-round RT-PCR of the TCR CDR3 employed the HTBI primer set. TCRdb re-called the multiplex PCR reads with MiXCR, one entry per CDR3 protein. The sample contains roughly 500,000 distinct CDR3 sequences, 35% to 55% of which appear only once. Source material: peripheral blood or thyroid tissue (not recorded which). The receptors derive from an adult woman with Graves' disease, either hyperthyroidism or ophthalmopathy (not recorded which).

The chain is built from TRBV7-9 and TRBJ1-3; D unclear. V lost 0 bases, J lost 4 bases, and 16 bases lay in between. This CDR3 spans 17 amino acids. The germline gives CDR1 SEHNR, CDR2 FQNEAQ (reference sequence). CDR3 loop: CASSLASSLYSGNTIYF. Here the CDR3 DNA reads TGTGCCAGCAGCTTAGCCAGCAGCTTGTATTCCGGAAACACCATATATTTT.

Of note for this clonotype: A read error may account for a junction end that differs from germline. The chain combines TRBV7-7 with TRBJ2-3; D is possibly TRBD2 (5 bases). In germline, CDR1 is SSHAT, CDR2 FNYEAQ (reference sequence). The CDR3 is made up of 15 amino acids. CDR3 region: CASSLAGFPTDTQYF. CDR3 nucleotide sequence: TGTGCTAGCAGCTTGGCGGGTTTTCCCACAGATACGCAGTATTTT.

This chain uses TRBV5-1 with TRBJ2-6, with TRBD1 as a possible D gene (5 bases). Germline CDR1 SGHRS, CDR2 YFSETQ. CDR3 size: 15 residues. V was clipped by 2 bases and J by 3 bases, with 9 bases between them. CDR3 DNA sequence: TGCGCCAGCAGCTTTACAGGTGTTGGGGCCAACGTCCTGACTTTC. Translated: CASSFTGVGANVLTF.

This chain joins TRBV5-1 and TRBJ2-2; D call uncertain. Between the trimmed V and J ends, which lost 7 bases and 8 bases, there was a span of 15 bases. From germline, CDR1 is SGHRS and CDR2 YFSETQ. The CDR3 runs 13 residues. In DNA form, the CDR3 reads TGCGCCAGCCAGTTTACCGCACCAGGGGAGCTGTTTTTT. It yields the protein CASQFTAPGELFF.

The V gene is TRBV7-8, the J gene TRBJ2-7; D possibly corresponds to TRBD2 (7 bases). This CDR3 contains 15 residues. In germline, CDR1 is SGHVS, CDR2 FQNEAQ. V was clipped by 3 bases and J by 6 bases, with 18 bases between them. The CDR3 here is CASSLGGGLGGEQYF. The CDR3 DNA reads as TGTGCCAGCAGCTTGGGAGGGGGGCTCGGGGGCGAGCAGTACTTC.

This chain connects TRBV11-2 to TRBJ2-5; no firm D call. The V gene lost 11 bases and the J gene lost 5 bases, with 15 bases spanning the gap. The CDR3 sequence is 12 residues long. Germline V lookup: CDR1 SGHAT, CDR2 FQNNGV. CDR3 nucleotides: TGTGCCTCAGCTGGTGGCGAGGAGACCCAGTACTTC. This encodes CASAGGEETQYF.

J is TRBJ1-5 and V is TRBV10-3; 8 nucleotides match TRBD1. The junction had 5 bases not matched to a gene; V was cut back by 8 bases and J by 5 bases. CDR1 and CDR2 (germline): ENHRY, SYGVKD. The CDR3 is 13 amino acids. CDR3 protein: CAIGQGVDQPQHF. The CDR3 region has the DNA TGTGCCATCGGACAGGGCGTGGATCAGCCCCAGCATTTT.

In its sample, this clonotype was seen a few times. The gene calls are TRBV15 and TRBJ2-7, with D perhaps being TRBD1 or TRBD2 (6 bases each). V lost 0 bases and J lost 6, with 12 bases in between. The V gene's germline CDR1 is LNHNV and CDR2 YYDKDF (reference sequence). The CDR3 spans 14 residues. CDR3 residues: CATSRDRGRFEQYF. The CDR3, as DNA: TGTGCCACCAGCAGAGATCGGGGGCGCTTCGAGCAGTACTTC.

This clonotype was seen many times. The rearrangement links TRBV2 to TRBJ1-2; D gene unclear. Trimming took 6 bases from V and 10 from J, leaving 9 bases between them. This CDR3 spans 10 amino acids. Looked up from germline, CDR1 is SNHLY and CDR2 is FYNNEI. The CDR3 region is CASREKSYTF. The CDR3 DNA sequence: TGTGCCAGCAGAGAGAAGTCCTACACCTTC.

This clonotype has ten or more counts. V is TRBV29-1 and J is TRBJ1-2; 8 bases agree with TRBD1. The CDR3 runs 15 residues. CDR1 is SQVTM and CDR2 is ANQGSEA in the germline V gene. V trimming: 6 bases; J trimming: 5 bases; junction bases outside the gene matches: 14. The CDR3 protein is CSVLTNVDRAYGYTF. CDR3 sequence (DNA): TGCAGCGTCCTAACGAACGTGGACAGGGCTTATGGCTACACCTTC.

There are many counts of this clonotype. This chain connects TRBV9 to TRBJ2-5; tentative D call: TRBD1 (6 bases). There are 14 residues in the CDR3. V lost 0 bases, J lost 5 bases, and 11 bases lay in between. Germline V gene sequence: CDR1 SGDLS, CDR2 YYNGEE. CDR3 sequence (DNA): TGTGCCAGCAGCGTAGAGGGGGTGGTGGAGACCCAGTACTTC. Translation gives CASSVEGVVETQYF.

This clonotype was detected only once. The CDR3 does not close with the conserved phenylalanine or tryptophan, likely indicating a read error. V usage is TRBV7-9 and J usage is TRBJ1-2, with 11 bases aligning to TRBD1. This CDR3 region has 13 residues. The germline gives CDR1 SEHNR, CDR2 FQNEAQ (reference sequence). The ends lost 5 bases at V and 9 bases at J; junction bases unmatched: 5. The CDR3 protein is CASSPGQGASYTL. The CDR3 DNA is TGTGCCAGCAGCCCCGGACAGGGGGCCAGCTACACCCTC.

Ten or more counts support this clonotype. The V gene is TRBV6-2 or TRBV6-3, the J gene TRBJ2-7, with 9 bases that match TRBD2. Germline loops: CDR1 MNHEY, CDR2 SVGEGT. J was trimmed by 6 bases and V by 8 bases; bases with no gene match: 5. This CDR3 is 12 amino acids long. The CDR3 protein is CASSREGREQYF. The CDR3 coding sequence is TGTGCCAGCTCGCGGGAGGGCCGCGAGCAGTACTTC.

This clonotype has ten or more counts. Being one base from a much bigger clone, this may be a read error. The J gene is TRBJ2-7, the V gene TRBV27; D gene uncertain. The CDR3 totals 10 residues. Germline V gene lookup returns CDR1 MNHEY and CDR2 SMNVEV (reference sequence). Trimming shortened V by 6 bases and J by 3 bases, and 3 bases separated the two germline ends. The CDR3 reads CASRLYEQYF. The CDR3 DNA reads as TGTGCCAGCAGGCTCTACGAGCAGTACTTC.

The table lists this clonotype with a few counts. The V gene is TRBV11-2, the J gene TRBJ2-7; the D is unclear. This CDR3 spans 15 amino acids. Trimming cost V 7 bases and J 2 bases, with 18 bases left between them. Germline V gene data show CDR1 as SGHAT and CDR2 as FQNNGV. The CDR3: CASKFMLDRPYEQYF. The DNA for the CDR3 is TGTGCCAGCAAGTTCATGTTAGACCGTCCCTACGAGCAGTACTTC.

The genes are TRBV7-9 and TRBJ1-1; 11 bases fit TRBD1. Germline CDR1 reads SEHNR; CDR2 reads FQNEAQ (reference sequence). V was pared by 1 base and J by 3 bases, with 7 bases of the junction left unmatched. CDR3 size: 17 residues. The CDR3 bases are TGTGCCAGCAGCTTAGAACGGACAGGGGGCGCTTACACTGAAGCTTTCTTT. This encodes CASSLERTGGAYTEAFF.

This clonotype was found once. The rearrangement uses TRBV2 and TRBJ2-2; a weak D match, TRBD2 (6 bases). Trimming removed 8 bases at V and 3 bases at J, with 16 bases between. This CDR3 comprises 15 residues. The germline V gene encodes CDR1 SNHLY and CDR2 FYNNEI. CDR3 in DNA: TGTGCCAGCTTGGGGCAGCGGGTGCACACCGGGGAGCTGTTTTTT. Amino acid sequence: CASLGQRVHTGELFF.

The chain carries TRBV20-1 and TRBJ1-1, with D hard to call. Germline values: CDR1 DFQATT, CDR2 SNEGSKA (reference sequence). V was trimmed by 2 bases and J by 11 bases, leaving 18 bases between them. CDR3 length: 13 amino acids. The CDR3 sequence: CSARPEAGLSAFF. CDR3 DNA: TGCAGTGCTAGACCCGAGGCGGGTTTATCGGCTTTCTTT.

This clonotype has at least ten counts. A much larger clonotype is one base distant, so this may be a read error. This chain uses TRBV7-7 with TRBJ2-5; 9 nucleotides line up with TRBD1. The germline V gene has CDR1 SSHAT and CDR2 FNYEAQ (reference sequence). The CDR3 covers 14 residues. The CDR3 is CASGQDRGQETQYF. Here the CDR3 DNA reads TGTGCTAGCGGCCAAGACAGGGGGCAAGAGACCCAGTACTTC. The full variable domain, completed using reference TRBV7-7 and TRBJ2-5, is GAGVSQSPRYKVTKRGQDVTLRCDPISSHATLYWYQQALGQGPEFLTYFNYEAQPDKSGLPSDRFSAERPEGSISTLTIQRTEQRDSAMYRCASGQDRGQETQYFGPGTRLLVL.

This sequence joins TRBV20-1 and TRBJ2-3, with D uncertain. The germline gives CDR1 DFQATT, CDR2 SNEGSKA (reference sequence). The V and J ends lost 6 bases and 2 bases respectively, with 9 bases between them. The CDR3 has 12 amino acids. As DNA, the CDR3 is TGCAGTGCAGAGATAGACACAGATACGCAGTATTTT. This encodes CSAEIDTDTQYF.

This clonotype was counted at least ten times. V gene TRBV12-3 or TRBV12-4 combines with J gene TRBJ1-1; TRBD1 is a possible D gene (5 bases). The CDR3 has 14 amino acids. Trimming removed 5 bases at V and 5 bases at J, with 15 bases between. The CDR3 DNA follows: TGTGCCAGCAGTCTCCAGGGAGTAGGGACTGAAGCTTTCTTT. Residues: CASSLQGVGTEAFF.